This TCR beta chain derives from a study of neurological immune-mediated disorders. The time point: longitudinal time-point 2. From 2 million PBMCs stored at -80 C, the unsorted libraries were generated. Study findings and constraints: In HTLV-1-associated myelopathy, TCR clonal expansion was greatest, and in multiple sclerosis it was least, below healthy controls.

V trimming: 6 bases; J trimming: 0 bases; junction bases outside the gene matches: 7. CDR1 is SQVTM, CDR2 ANQGSEA, per germline. This CDR3 comprises 14 residues. TCRdb re-analysed the 5' RACE reads in MiXCR, keeping a single row per CDR3 protein. The sample carries some 100,000 distinct CDR3 sequences, roughly an eighth recorded once. This clonotype occurred many times. No antigen is known for it. This sequence joins TRBV29-1 and TRBJ2-7, with TRBD1 matching 8 bases. The source of this sequence is a female donor with HTLV-1-associated myelopathy (HAM/TSP). The sequencing sample was made of PBMCs. The chain's CDR3 is CSVRTGPISYEQYF. CDR3 bases: TGCAGCGTGAGGACAGGGCCGATCTCCTACGAGCAGTACTTC.